These 21 T cell receptor beta chains were all obtained from the same sample, sequenced in a study of naive and memory T cell subsets. The beta constant-region primer was an equimolar mix of two oligonucleotides covering TRBC1 and TRBC2. Nested alpha and beta constant-region primers with the SP2 primer drove four PCR rounds on ligated cDNA. One entry per CDR3 protein, called by TCRdb with MiXCR from the UMI-ligation and nested PCR reads. The sample contains 80,000 or so distinct CDR3 sequences, about 10% of which appear only once. Sample: naive CD8+ T cells from blood. The receptors originated from a human donor in good health.

The V gene is TRBV29-1, the J gene TRBJ1-2; D gene ambiguous. Trimming left V 4 bases short and J 8 bases short, with 17 bases between. Germline CDR1 and CDR2: SQVTM and ANQGSEA. The CDR3 loop spans 13 amino acids. The CDR3 bases are TGCAGCGTTGCTGATTACACCTACAAGGGCTACACCTTC. Encoded protein: CSVADYTYKGYTF.

In its sample, this clonotype was seen many times. This chain joins TRBV10-3 and TRBJ1-1; D is undetermined. With 4 bases removed from V and 1 base from J, the gap between germline ends came to 10 bases. Germline lookup yields CDR1 ENHRY and CDR2 SYGVKD. This CDR3 has 14 residues. The CDR3 DNA reads as TGTGCCATCAGTGCGGGTACGGCGAACACTGAAGCTTTCTTT. As protein: CAISAGTANTEAFF.

The chain recombines TRBV10-1 with TRBJ1-2; D is possibly TRBD1 (6 bases). The germline V gene has CDR1 WNHNN and CDR2 SYGVQD (reference sequence). The V and J ends lost 2 bases and 5 bases respectively, with 9 bases between them. This CDR3 region has 13 residues. This CDR3 reads CASSERRGYGYTF. Here the CDR3 DNA reads TGCGCCAGCAGTGAGCGCAGGGGATATGGCTACACCTTC.

The genes are TRBV23-1 and TRBJ2-7, with 7 bases matching TRBD1. TRBV23-1 is annotated as an ORF whose role is uncertain. CDR3 length equals 15 residues. With 2 bases clipped from V and 0 bases from J, the junction kept 4 bases outside the gene matches. In DNA form, the CDR3 reads TGCGCCAGCAGTCAACCGGGACAGAGCTCCTACGAGCAGTACTTC. It yields the protein CASSQPGQSSYEQYF.

This clonotype was seen only a few times. This chain links TRBV9 with TRBJ2-5; tentatively, D is TRBD2 (6 bases). There are 14 residues in the CDR3. Germline values: CDR1 SGDLS, CDR2 YYNGEE. Trimming removed 7 bases from V and 4 bases from J, with 17 bases in between. CDR3 sequence: CASGGEGGLETQYF. DNA of the CDR3: TGTGCCAGCGGTGGAGAGGGAGGCTTAGAGACCCAGTACTTC.

This clonotype was detected only a few times. The V call is TRBV6-5, the J call TRBJ1-1, with D tentatively TRBD1 (5 bases). The V end was cut by 6 bases, the J end by 4 bases, with 15 bases between. The CDR3 covers 14 residues. The germline V gene encodes CDR1 MNHEY and CDR2 SVGAGI. CDR3: CASSPGRRGTEAFF. The CDR3 nucleotides read TGTGCCAGCAGCCCCGGCAGGAGGGGCACTGAAGCTTTCTTT.

The table lists this clonotype with many counts. The rearrangement links TRBV7-2 to TRBJ2-1, with D possibly being TRBD2 (6 bases). Trimming removed 3 bases at V and 9 bases at J, with 24 bases between. Germline V gene data show CDR1 as SGHTA and CDR2 as FQGNSA. The CDR3 covers 17 residues. The CDR3 DNA sequence: TGTGCCAGCAGCTTTAGTAGGTGGACCGCCAAGGAGGGTGAGCAGTTCTTC. Its protein product is CASSFSRWTAKEGEQFF.

This clonotype was counted many times. V is TRBV7-9 and J is TRBJ1-6; 7 bases fit TRBD1. The germline CDR1 and CDR2 sequences are SEHNR and FQNEAQ (reference sequence). This CDR3 has 13 amino acids. J gave up 9 bases and V 7 bases, and 6 bases lay outside the gene matches. The CDR3 loop reads CASKDRDGSPLHF. The CDR3 bases are TGTGCCAGCAAAGACAGGGACGGTTCACCCCTCCACTTT. Full variable domain (missing parts from reference TRBV7-9 and TRBJ1-6): DTGVSQNPRHKITKRGQNVTFRCDPISEHNRLYWYRQTLGQGPEFLTYFQNEAQLEKSRLLSDRFSAERPKGSFSTLEIQRTEQGDSAMYLCASKDRDGSPLHFGNGTRLTVT.

This clonotype was counted many times. V usage is TRBV10-3 and J usage is TRBJ2-2, with 7 nucleotides matching TRBD2. The trim removed 10 bases at V and 0 bases at J, leaving 5 bases unmatched. Germline V lookup: CDR1 ENHRY, CDR2 SYGVKD. The CDR3 has 14 residues. Here the CDR3 DNA reads TGTGCCAGCGAGGGACTACCGAACACCGGGGAGCTGTTTTTT. It specifies CASEGLPNTGELFF.

The chain couples TRBV30 to TRBJ1-1; 9 nucleotides agree with TRBD1. Unmatched junction bases numbered 19, after V lost 2 bases and J lost 3 bases. The germline V gene has CDR1 GTSNPN and CDR2 SVGIG (reference sequence). The CDR3 is 19 amino acids. This CDR3 is CAWSLPDRGLVVTDTEAFF. The CDR3 DNA sequence: TGTGCCTGGAGTCTACCGGACAGGGGTTTGGTCGTGACGGACACTGAAGCTTTCTTT.

This clonotype was picked up many times. V gene TRBV28 combines with J gene TRBJ2-2, with TRBD1 matching 8 bases. Losses at the gene ends were 4 bases for V and 4 bases for J; bases not matched to a gene: 5. The CDR3 runs to 15 residues. The germline V gene has CDR1 MDHEN and CDR2 SYDVKM. CDR3 amino acids: CASSSRGRPTGELFF. CDR3 bases: TGTGCCAGCAGTTCCAGGGGGCGCCCCACCGGGGAGCTGTTTTTT.

This chain uses TRBV10-3 with TRBJ2-7; D is perhaps TRBD1 (5 bases). CDR1 is ENHRY and CDR2 is SYGVKD in the germline V gene. Trimming shortened V by 8 bases and J by 3 bases, and 11 bases separated the two germline ends. The CDR3 has 12 residues. DNA for the CDR3: TGTGCCATCGGCAGGGATAGCTACGAGCAGTACTTC. It yields the protein CAIGRDSYEQYF.

This clonotype was counted ten times or more. This chain uses TRBV20-1 with TRBJ1-6; D possibly corresponds to TRBD1 (6 bases). The CDR3 extends over 16 amino acids. CDR1 and CDR2 from the germline V gene are DFQATT and SNEGSKA (reference sequence). The V end lost 0 bases, the J end lost 4 bases, and 13 bases lay between the germline ends. The chain's CDR3 is CSARDVGRGYNSPLHF. CDR3 DNA: TGCAGTGCTAGAGATGTGGGCAGGGGTTATAATTCACCCCTCCACTTT.

This chain joins TRBV7-9 and TRBJ2-7, with 7 bases lining up with TRBD2. Trimming cost V 5 bases and J 3 bases; bases outside gene matches: 4. The CDR3 is 13 amino acids. CDR1 is SEHNR and CDR2 is FQNEAQ in the germline V gene (reference sequence). CDR3 in DNA: TGTGCCAGCAGCGGTAGCGGGTACTACGAGCAGTACTTC. This translates into CASSGSGYYEQYF.

This clonotype was observed a handful of times. J is TRBJ2-1 and V is TRBV5-1; D unresolved. CDR1 is SGHRS and CDR2 is YFSETQ in the germline V gene. There are 12 residues in the CDR3. Trimming removed 0 bases from V and 4 bases from J, with 2 bases in between. This CDR3 reads CASSLEYNEQFF. DNA for the CDR3: TGCGCCAGCAGCTTGGAGTACAATGAGCAGTTCTTC.

The V gene is TRBV27, the J gene TRBJ2-7, with 12 bases lining up with TRBD2. Trimming removed 3 bases from V and 4 bases from J; junction bases left unmatched: 7. Germline CDR1 and CDR2: MNHEY and SMNVEV (reference sequence). The CDR3 has 16 residues. The CDR3 loop reads CASSFQTSGRVYEQYF. CDR3 coding DNA: TGTGCCAGCAGTTTTCAGACTAGCGGGAGAGTGTACGAGCAGTACTTC.

This clonotype was seen more than once but under ten times. The chain recombines TRBV11-1 with TRBJ1-1, with D possibly TRBD1 on 6 matching bases. This CDR3 is 15 amino acids long. V lost 6 bases, J lost 1 base, and 15 bases lay in between. Germline CDR1 and CDR2: SGHAT and FQDESV (reference sequence). This CDR3 reads CASRSRTETNTEAFF. CDR3 sequence (DNA): TGTGCCAGCAGATCAAGGACAGAGACGAACACTGAAGCTTTCTTT.

Many counts were recorded for this clonotype. The rearrangement links TRBV7-9 to TRBJ1-2, with 8 bases identical to TRBD1. The CDR3 consists of 12 residues. Germline V gives CDR1 SEHNR, CDR2 FQNEAQ (reference sequence). The J segment lost 7 bases and the V segment lost 4 bases, leaving 2 bases of the junction unmatched. The CDR3 protein is CASSSTGAGYTF. CDR3 nucleotides: TGTGCCAGCAGCTCGACAGGGGCTGGCTACACCTTC. The whole variable domain, filled in from reference TRBV7-9 and TRBJ1-2, reads DTGVSQNPRHKITKRGQNVTFRCDPISEHNRLYWYRQTLGQGPEFLTYFQNEAQLEKSRLLSDRFSAERPKGSFSTLEIQRTEQGDSAMYLCASSSTGAGYTFGSGTRLTVV.

This chain uses TRBV2 with TRBJ1-4; D is uncertain. The V gene lost 5 bases and the J gene lost 0 bases, with 4 bases spanning the gap. Germline V lookup: CDR1 SNHLY, CDR2 FYNNEI. This CDR3 is 13 amino acids long. Here the CDR3 reads CASSIATNEKLFF. The CDR3 DNA is TGTGCCAGCAGTATAGCAACTAATGAAAAACTGTTTTTT.

The rearrangement uses TRBV27 and TRBJ1-4; 10 positions agree with TRBD1. Trimming at V came to 3 bases and at J to 7 bases, leaving 2 bases not matched to a gene. Germline values: CDR1 MNHEY, CDR2 SMNVEV (reference sequence). This CDR3 has 14 amino acids. The CDR3 bases are TGTGCCAGCAGTTTTGGGACAGGGGCTGAAAAACTGTTTTTT. It is translated as CASSFGTGAEKLFF. The full variable domain, rest sourced from reference TRBV27 and TRBJ1-4, is EAQVTQNPRYLITVTGKKLTVTCSQNMNHEYMSWYRQDPGLGLRQIYYSMNVEVTDKGDVPEGYKVSRKEKRNFPLILESPSPNQTSLYFCASSFGTGAEKLFFGSGTQLSVL.

The chain recombines TRBV27 with TRBJ2-7, with 7 bases that match TRBD1. The CDR3 consists of 13 residues. V gave up 10 bases and J gave up 2 bases; unmatched junction bases: 8. Per the germline V gene, CDR1 is MNHEY and CDR2 is SMNVEV (reference sequence). In DNA form, the CDR3 reads TGTGCCAACAGCCGACAGGGCCCCTACGAGCAGTACTTC. As protein: CANSRQGPYEQYF.